The source of this T cell receptor beta chain is a study of blood T cell repertoires in COVID-19. This CDR3 is 14 amino acids long. Trimming took 6 bases from V and 1 from J, leaving 11 bases between them. Germline-derived CDR1 and CDR2 are SNHLY and FYNNEI. Libraries were prepared by immunoSEQ multiplex PCR; TCRdb keeps only in-frame clonotypes and omits some of them. This table has 84,000 or so clones, roughly four fifths appearing once. The J gene is TRBJ2-3, the V gene TRBV2; D ambiguous. This TCR came from a woman of 80 years or more with acute or convalescent COVID-19. Source material: peripheral blood. The CDR3 protein is CASSDRLGTDTQYF. For the CDR3, the DNA is TGTGCCAGCAGCGATCGGTTGGGCACAGATACGCAGTATTTT.